A selection of T cell receptor beta chains follows, all from one sample in a study of T cells in localized non-small cell lung cancer. Data came from immunoSEQ multiplex PCR; TCRdb stores just in-frame clones and leaves some out. This sample yields tens of thousands of clones, of which around 94% are seen a single time; over 0.6% belongs to the top ten. The source was peripheral blood, collected before any cancer treatment. The receptors shown here come from a woman aged 35 to 70 with stage I lung adenocarcinoma. Each CDR3 is given with its conserved first and last residue. Each record gives: D gene, V gene, J gene, clone size, CDR3 DNA, CDR3 protein. The D gene is left open where the match is weak. Clone size is shown for a subset of rows, as once, few, many or a class of expanded clone.

TRBD1	TRBV18	TRBJ1-2	.	TGTGCCAGCTCACCGTCCCGGACAGGAAATAACTATGGCTACACCTTC	CASSPSRTGNNYGYTF
TRBD1	TRBV5-8	TRBJ1-1	once	TGTGCCAGCACCAAACCCGATGCCGGGACAGGGAACACTGAAGCTTTCTTT	CASTKPDAGTGNTEAFF
.	TRBV28	TRBJ2-7	once	TGTGCCAGCAGTCCTCGGACAGAGTCCTACGAGCAGTACTTC	CASSPRTESYEQYF
.	TRBV2	TRBJ2-1	.	TGTGCCACCCCCCTCGAGGCTAGCTCCTACAATGAGCAGTTCTTC	CATPLEASSYNEQFF
.	TRBV7-6	TRBJ2-6	.	TGTGCCAGCAGCTTAAGGTTCTCTGGGGCCAACGTCCTGACTTTC	CASSLRFSGANVLTF
TRBD1	TRBV6-1	TRBJ1-2	.	TGTGCCAGCAGTGAAGGGACAGGGCTCTATGGCTACACCTTC	CASSEGTGLYGYTF
.	TRBV10-3	TRBJ2-1	.	TGTGCCATCAGTGTAGGGTACAATGAGCAGTTCTTC	CAISVGYNEQFF
.	TRBV5-1	TRBJ1-6	.	TGCGCCAGCAGCTTGGAAGGGATTGGGTCACCCCTCCACTTT	CASSLEGIGSPLHF
.	TRBV5-1	TRBJ1-1	.	TGCGCCAGCAGCTTAGATTCCTACAGTGAAGCTTTCTTT	CASSLDSYSEAFF
TRBD1	TRBV13	TRBJ2-2	.	TGTGCCACGGCCCGGGACAGGGGGCCGGTAACTGGCGGGGAGCTGTTTTTT	CATARDRGPVTGGELFF
.	TRBV28	TRBJ2-3	.	TGTGCCAGCAGTATCCCGGGTCTCGGATCTTACACAGATACGCAGTATTTT	CASSIPGLGSYTDTQYF
.	TRBV27	TRBJ1-2	.	TGTGCCAGCAGTTTTTGGGGGCAGGGTGGCTACACCTTC	CASSFWGQGGYTF
.	TRBV19	TRBJ1-3	.	TGTGCCAGTAGTATTTTGGGGGCGCCTGGAAACACCATATATTTT	CASSILGAPGNTIYF
.	TRBV27	TRBJ1-5	.	TGTGCCAGCAGTGAACAGGGTTATCAGCCCCAGCATTTT	CASSEQGYQPQHF
.	TRBV18	TRBJ2-3	.	TGTGCCAGCTCACCACTGACCGCGCGGAGCACAGATACGCAGTATTTT	CASSPLTARSTDTQYF
.	TRBV7-2	TRBJ1-1	.	TGTGCCAGCAGCTTAGTCGGGAGTACTGAAGCTTTCTTT	CASSLVGSTEAFF
.	TRBV5-1	TRBJ2-1	once	TGCGCCAGCAGCTTGGAGGGCCTGGCCGCTGAGCAGTTCTTC	CASSLEGLAAEQFF
.	TRBV6-6	TRBJ2-2	.	TGTGCCAGCAGTTACTCGCGGGGGAACACCGGGGAGCTGTTTTTT	CASSYSRGNTGELFF
.	TRBV19	TRBJ2-1	.	TGTGCCAGTAGTCGCTCGAGCTCCTACAATGAGCAGTTCTTC	CASSRSSSYNEQFF
.	TRBV5-6	TRBJ2-7	.	TGTGCCAGCAGCGGCGGCGTGGGCTACGAGCAGTACTTC	CASSGGVGYEQYF
.	TRBV2	TRBJ1-4	.	TGTGCCAGCAGTGAAGAGGGGTCGGGTAGGCTTAATGAAAAACTGTTTTTT	CASSEEGSGRLNEKLFF
.	TRBV2	TRBJ2-5	.	TGTGCCAGCACTACGGGGCAGGTACAAGAGACCCAGTACTTC	CASTTGQVQETQYF
.	TRBV5-5	TRBJ1-3	.	TGTGCCAGCAGCGCCAGTCGCGGAATACCGGAAAACACCATATATTTT	CASSASRGIPENTIYF
.	TRBV4-3	TRBJ1-2	.	TGCGCCAGCAGCCAAGATCGCCGCACCCTAGGGTATGGCTACACCTTC	CASSQDRRTLGYGYTF
TRBD1	TRBV5-4	TRBJ2-5	.	TGTGCCAGCAGCGGGACAGGGGACCAAGAGACCCAGTACTTC	CASSGTGDQETQYF
TRBD1	TRBV5-1	TRBJ1-3	.	TGCGCCAGCAGCAACACCGACAGGGCGGCGGGAAACACCATATATTTT	CASSNTDRAAGNTIYF
.	TRBV7-9	TRBJ2-3	once	TGTGCCAGCAGCCCACCCCCGGTTTGGGGTAGCACAGATACGCAGTATTTT	CASSPPPVWGSTDTQYF
TRBD2	TRBV7-2	TRBJ2-1	.	TGTGCCAGCAGCCCCCAGGGACTAGCGGTGAATGAGCAGTTCTTC	CASSPQGLAVNEQFF
.	TRBV6-5	TRBJ2-7	.	TGTGCCAGCAGTGGACTGGTCCCTAAAGAGCAGTACTTC	CASSGLVPKEQYF
.	TRBV25-1	TRBJ2-2	.	TGTGCCAGCAGTGTGGGCAGGGGAGTTGGCACCGGGGAGCTGTTTTTT	CASSVGRGVGTGELFF
TRBD1	TRBV7-2	TRBJ2-7	.	TGTGCCAGCAGCCTCAGAAGGGACAGTCCGTACGAGCAGTACTTC	CASSLRRDSPYEQYF
TRBD2	TRBV29-1	TRBJ2-1	.	TGCAGCGTTGGGGGACTAGCGGGAGTAAACTACAATGAGCAGTTCTTC	CSVGGLAGVNYNEQFF
TRBD1	TRBV5-1	TRBJ1-1	.	TGCGCCAGCAGCTTGAAGGATTGGGACAGTAACACTGAAGCTTTCTTT	CASSLKDWDSNTEAFF
.	TRBV18	TRBJ2-1	.	TGTGCCAGCTCACCAGGGACGGAATACAATGAGCAGTTCTTC	CASSPGTEYNEQFF
TRBD1	TRBV6-5	TRBJ1-2	.	TGTGCCAGCAGCCTGGGACAGGGCAATGGCTACACCTTC	CASSLGQGNGYTF
.	TRBV11-2	TRBJ1-1	once	TGTGCCAGCAGCTTTTCAGGCACTGAAGCTTTCTTT	CASSFSGTEAFF
.	TRBV29-1	TRBJ2-7	.	TGCAGCGTTGAAGGTTCTCGGGCTAGCTCCTACGAGCAGTACTTC	CSVEGSRASSYEQYF
.	TRBV6-5	TRBJ1-5	.	TGTGCCAGCAGACGATGGTGGGATCAGCCCCAGCATTTT	CASRRWWDQPQHF
.	TRBV7-7	TRBJ2-2	.	TGTGCCAGCAGTTGGGGGCAGGACACCGGGGAGCTGTTTTTT	CASSWGQDTGELFF
TRBD1	TRBV7-2	TRBJ2-7	once	TGTGCCAGCAGCTCCTGGGACAGGTACGAGCAGTACTTC	CASSSWDRYEQYF
.	TRBV28	TRBJ1-2	once	TGTGCCAGCAGTTTTGGAGCAGCGGGCGCCCACTATGGCTACACCTTC	CASSFGAAGAHYGYTF
.	TRBV19	TRBJ2-3	.	TGTGCCAGTACCTCACTCCACCGAGATACGCAGTATTTT	CASTSLHRDTQYF
TRBD1	TRBV7-2	TRBJ1-2	.	TGTGCCAGCAGCTTAGTAACAGGGGACTATGGCTACACCTTC	CASSLVTGDYGYTF
.	TRBV6-5	TRBJ2-1	.	TGTGCCAGCAGTTACGTGATGGGGAGTAAGTATGAGCAGTTCTTC	CASSYVMGSKYEQFF
.	TRBV6-4	TRBJ2-1	few	TGTGCCAGCAGTGACTCGGACGGGGCCTACAATGAGCAGTTCTTC	CASSDSDGAYNEQFF
.	TRBV10-1	TRBJ1-3	.	.	CASILELGSGNTIYF
.	TRBV28	TRBJ2-3	once	TGTGCCAGCAGTTTAGGATTCACAGATACGCAGTATTTT	CASSLGFTDTQYF
.	TRBV7-2	TRBJ2-1	.	TGTGCCAGCAGCTTAGACGGGAGATTCTACAATGAGCAGTTCTTC	CASSLDGRFYNEQFF
TRBD2	TRBV28	TRBJ2-2	.	TGTGCCAGCAGTTTAGGGCTAGCGGGAGTTGGAGGGGAGCTGTTTTTT	CASSLGLAGVGGELFF
.	TRBV25-1	TRBJ1-3	.	TGTGCCAGCAGGGGAGGGTTGGGGGCCTCTGGAAACACCATATATTTT	CASRGGLGASGNTIYF